The present TCR beta chain was sequenced within a study of blood T cell dynamics during melanoma immunotherapy. Study at large: Standard first-line treatment here was pembrolizumab or nivolumab plus ipilimumab in metastatic melanoma.

This table comes from immunoSEQ multiplex PCR, and its TCRdb copy is limited to in-frame clones, with some not included. This table holds around 800 clones, about 65% found once. Time point described: week 3, after first cycle of checkpoint inhibitor. Blood was drawn before treatment and at week 3 after checkpoint blockade. Prior systemic cancer therapy, immunosuppressant use and other active malignancies excluded patients. There are 16 residues in the CDR3. With 5 bases clipped from V and 6 bases from J, the junction kept 11 bases outside the gene matches. From germline, CDR1 is SGHAT and CDR2 FQNNGV. In regard to this clone: Antigen specificity is unknown.

Study results and caveats: The study could not tell melanoma-specific clones from general immune activation.

The source of this sequence is a human donor with melanoma. This rearrangement joins TRBV11-2 to TRBJ2-2, with TRBD1 identical over 8 bases. The sequencing here drew on central memory CD8+ T cells from blood, taken from a patient treated with checkpoint blockade. The CDR3: CASSLAWTGFSGELFF. The CDR3 DNA sequence: TGTGCCAGCAGCCTAGCGTGGACAGGGTTTTCCGGGGAGCTGTTTTTT.